This T cell receptor (beta chain) was found in a study of blood T cell repertoires in COVID-19 (dated by TCRdb to 2019 to 2021). Regarding the complete study: Samples covering the acute and convalescent phases of COVID-19 were provided by collaborators in the United States, Italy and Spain. Samples were obtained from the ongoing ImmuneRACE study (first 160 participants) and from over 1,000 subjects provided by 6 global collaborators. Subjects who had been exposed to COVID-19, were actively infected with it, or had recovered from it provided the deeply sampled blood TCRbeta repertoires that made up the dataset. The repertoires were released in a freely available public database intended as a resource for research on the immune response to SARS-CoV-2. The prospective study material was composed of cDNA or gDNA derived from T cells, B-cell-depleted T cells, or PBMCs. Where available, HLA class I and class II types were obtained from metadata supplied by the sample provider rather than from assay-based typing. Sample metadata almost always included a de-identified subject ID, COVID-19 status, age in years and sex. Paper-wide results and their limitations: The quantity of clinical and demographic metadata differed by source and by participant and was supplied without curation.

The immunoSEQ Assay, a bias-controlled multiplex PCR, was used to amplify TCRbeta CDR3 regions from genomic DNA. The paper's data handling went like this. The number of nucleated cells in each sample was estimated by amplification of reference gene primers within the assay. To quantify the absolute abundance of each unique TCRbeta CDR3 rearrangement, sequence reads were collapsed and filtered. For each sample, productive Simpson clonality was calculated as the square root of Simpson's diversity index across productive rearrangements. Held by TCRdb, this immuneACCESS table contains in-frame sequences only and omits some clones. Under half of the omission traces to an unresolved V gene where checked; the cause of the rest is unknown. V and J calls and clone size are copied from that table; D and trimming were computed from the DNA. For this sample there are about 91,000 clones; approximately 80% appear just once. More than 6.5% of the sample rests with the top ten.

About this clone itself: The antigen this receptor binds is unknown. No base quality values were provided; no much bigger clone lies one nucleotide off.

Each collaborating institution followed its own protocols to collect whole blood in K2EDTA tubes. For TCRbeta analysis, collaborators shipped samples as frozen whole blood, isolated PBMCs, or DNA extracted from either of those sample types. Including the terminal cysteine and phenylalanine, the CDR3 comprises 15 residues. The entry retains the CDR3 DNA only, 45 bases that are in frame from base 1. From V the trimming removes 4 bases and from J it removes 2 bases, while the gene matches leave 6 bases of the junction unaccounted for. CDR1 and CDR2, looked up from the germline V gene (reference sequence), are SGHNT and YYREEE.

The rearrangement joined TRBV5-4 to TRBJ1-3; 7 nucleotides in the junction match TRBD1. Sequencing used peripheral blood. The sequence derives from a man between 65 and 80 years old with acute or convalescent COVID-19. The CDR3 amino acid sequence is: CASSPGTAAGNTIYF. Read as DNA, the sequence is TGTGCCAGCAGCCCCGGGACAGCTGCTGGAAACACCATATATTTT. Joined to the reference TRBV5-4 and TRBJ1-3 proteins, this CDR3 gives the full variable domain: ETGVTQSPTHLIKTRGQQVTLRCSSQSGHNTVSWYQQALGQGPQFIFQYYREEENGRGNFPPRFSGLQFPNYSSELNVNALELDDSALYLCASSPGTAAGNTIYFGEGSWLTVV.